Below are 8 T cell receptor beta chains sequenced from a single sample in a study of blood T cell repertoires in COVID-19. The table came from immunoSEQ multiplex PCR; TCRdb's copy has only in-frame clones and leaves some out. The sample contains under 350,000 clones, over 80% of which appear only once. Source material: peripheral blood. These receptor sequences come from a man in his sixties who had recovered from COVID-19.

The chain employs TRBV5-1 and TRBJ2-6; possible D gene TRBD2, 6 bases. Germline CDR1 reads SGHRS; CDR2 reads YFSETQ. V lost 4 bases, J lost 1 base, and 15 bases lay in between. CDR3 length: 17 residues. CDR3 protein: CASSLGGRLSGANVLTF. The CDR3 DNA reads as TGCGCCAGCAGCCTTGGAGGGCGGCTTTCTGGGGCCAACGTCCTGACTTTC. Supplemented by reference TRBV5-1 and TRBJ2-6, the full variable domain reads KAGVTQTPRYLIKTRGQQVTLSCSPISGHRSVSWYQQTPGQGLQFLFEYFSETQRNKGNFPGRFSGRQFSNSRSEMNVSTLELGDSALYLCASSLGGRLSGANVLTFGAGSRLTVL.

V and J are TRBV4-1 and TRBJ2-7; D gene uncertain. CDR3 size: 15 residues. Trimming took off 0 bases at V and 0 bases at J, with 9 bases between the two ends. In germline, CDR1 is MGHRA, CDR2 YSYEKL. CDR3 in DNA: TGCGCCAGCAGCCAAGATTCAGAATTCTCCTACGAGCAGTACTTC. Translating gives CASSQDSEFSYEQYF.

The J gene is TRBJ2-5, the V gene TRBV5-4; D is undetermined. This CDR3 contains 14 residues. Between the trimmed V and J ends, which lost 3 bases and 1 base, there was a span of 10 bases. Per the germline V gene, CDR1 is SGHNT and CDR2 is YYREEE (reference sequence). The CDR3 is CASSSGGIQETQYF. The CDR3 DNA is TGTGCCAGCAGCTCCGGTGGTATCCAAGAGACCCAGTACTTC.

The chain recombines TRBV5-5 with TRBJ2-5; D may be TRBD1 (6 bases). Trimming stripped 3 bases from V and 0 bases from J, with 12 bases between. The germline V gene encodes CDR1 SGHKS and CDR2 YYEKEE (reference sequence). The CDR3 contains 15 residues. In DNA, the CDR3 is TGTGCCAGCAGCTCGGTAAACAGGGACCAAGAGACCCAGTACTTC. The encoded protein is CASSSVNRDQETQYF.

The rearrangement joins TRBV5-1 to TRBJ1-4; no firm D call. The CDR3 length is 14 residues. Germline V lookup: CDR1 SGHRS, CDR2 YFSETQ. V gave up 0 bases and J gave up 7 bases, with 10 bases separating them. The chain's CDR3 is CASSLGGIGEKLFF. The CDR3 DNA sequence: TGCGCCAGCAGCTTGGGCGGCATCGGTGAAAAACTGTTTTTT.

V is TRBV6-5 and J is TRBJ2-1; the match to TRBD2 covers 10 bases. The V segment lost 9 bases and the J segment 4 bases; nucleotides outside the gene matches: 6. The CDR3 runs 14 residues. CDR1 and CDR2 from the germline V gene are MNHEY and SVGAGI. CDR3 nucleotide sequence: TGTGCCAGTACCGGGACTAGCGAATACAATGAGCAGTTCTTC. This sequence encodes CASTGTSEYNEQFF.

The V call is TRBV28, the J call TRBJ1-4; 7 bases align to TRBD1. Trimming at V came to 8 bases and at J to 3 bases, leaving 9 bases not matched to a gene. The CDR3 has 15 amino acids. Germline V gives CDR1 MDHEN, CDR2 SYDVKM. The DNA of the CDR3 is TGTGCCAGCCGGGGCAGGGGGATAGCTAATGAAAAACTGTTTTTT. It codes for CASRGRGIANEKLFF.

The chain employs TRBV6-5 and TRBJ2-3; D possibly corresponds to TRBD2 (5 bases). Germline V gene lookup returns CDR1 MNHEY and CDR2 SVGAGI. CDR3 length: 14 amino acids. Deletions cut 2 bases from V and 6 bases from J, with 12 bases between. The DNA of the CDR3 is TGTGCCAGCAGTTACGGCCTAGCTTCCGATACGCAGTATTTT. Protein: CASSYGLASDTQYF.